This T cell receptor (beta chain) was recovered during a study of memory B cells and T cells in multiple sclerosis. About this clone itself: Its specificity is not known.

After stimulus-free culture, autoproliferating CFSE-dim and non-proliferating CFSE-high T cells were sequenced separately. Pooled replicate wells came from some 50 million CFSE-labeled PBMCs cultured less than 8 days without stimulus. Without exogenous stimuli, approximately 0.5 uM CFSE-labeled PBMCs were cultured serum-free. V was pared by 4 bases and J by 4 bases, with 13 bases between. The CDR3 sequence is 14 residues long. Germline loops: CDR1 SGHRS, CDR2 YFSETQ. Findings and caveats of the study: Clone-set sizes differed between compartments, so shared clonotype counts needed normalization.

Here immunoSEQ multiplex PCR was the method, and the copy in TCRdb shows in-frame clones only, minus some. The sample includes over 10,000 clones, 80% to 90% seen only once; the top ten take 2.5% to 3.5%. This chain links TRBV5-1 with TRBJ2-3, with D possibly being TRBD1 (6 bases). The TCR sequence derives from a human donor with multiple sclerosis. Sequences were obtained from PBMCs from blood kept in culture. The CDR3 nucleotides are TGCGCCAGCAGCGCCGGGACATCCGCAGATACGCAGTATTTT. Protein sequence: CASSAGTSADTQYF.